This TCR beta chain was recorded in a study of response to subunit inactivated influenza vaccine. General study findings and limits: Few additional T cells are recruited per seasonal influenza vaccination, authors suggested.

MiXCR, applied by TCRdb to the RT-PCR reads, yields one record per CDR3 protein. The table records 450,000 to 600,000 distinct CDR3 sequences, 7.6% of them present only once. There are a few counts of this clonotype. Its antigen is not known. This CDR3 comprises 14 residues. CDR1 and CDR2 from the germline V gene are MNHNS and SASEGT. V lost 6 bases to trimming and J lost 5 bases; unmatched junction nucleotides: 9. This clonotype was sampled from a man between 50 and 75 years old who received an inactivated influenza vaccine. Here the sequenced sample was PBMCs from blood, taken less than 25 months after vaccination. This chain links TRBV6-1 with TRBJ2-7; 8 nucleotides agree with TRBD1. CDR3 protein: CASRSDREYHEQYF. CDR3 bases: TGTGCCAGCAGATCGGACAGGGAATACCACGAGCAGTACTTC.